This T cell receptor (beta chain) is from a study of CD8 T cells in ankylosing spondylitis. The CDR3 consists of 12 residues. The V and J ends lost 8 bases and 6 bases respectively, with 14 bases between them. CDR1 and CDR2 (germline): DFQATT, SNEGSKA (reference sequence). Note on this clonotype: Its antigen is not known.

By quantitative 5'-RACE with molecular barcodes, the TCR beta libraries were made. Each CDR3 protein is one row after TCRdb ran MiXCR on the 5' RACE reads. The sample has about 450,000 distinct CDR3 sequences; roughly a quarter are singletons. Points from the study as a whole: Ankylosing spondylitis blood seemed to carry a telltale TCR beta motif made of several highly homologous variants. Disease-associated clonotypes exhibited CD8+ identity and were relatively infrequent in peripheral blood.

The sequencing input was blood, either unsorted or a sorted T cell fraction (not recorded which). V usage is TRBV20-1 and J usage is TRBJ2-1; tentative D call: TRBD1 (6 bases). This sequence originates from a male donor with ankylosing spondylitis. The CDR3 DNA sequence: TGCAGTAAAACAGGGTTCGGCAATGAGCAGTTCTTC. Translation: CSKTGFGNEQFF.